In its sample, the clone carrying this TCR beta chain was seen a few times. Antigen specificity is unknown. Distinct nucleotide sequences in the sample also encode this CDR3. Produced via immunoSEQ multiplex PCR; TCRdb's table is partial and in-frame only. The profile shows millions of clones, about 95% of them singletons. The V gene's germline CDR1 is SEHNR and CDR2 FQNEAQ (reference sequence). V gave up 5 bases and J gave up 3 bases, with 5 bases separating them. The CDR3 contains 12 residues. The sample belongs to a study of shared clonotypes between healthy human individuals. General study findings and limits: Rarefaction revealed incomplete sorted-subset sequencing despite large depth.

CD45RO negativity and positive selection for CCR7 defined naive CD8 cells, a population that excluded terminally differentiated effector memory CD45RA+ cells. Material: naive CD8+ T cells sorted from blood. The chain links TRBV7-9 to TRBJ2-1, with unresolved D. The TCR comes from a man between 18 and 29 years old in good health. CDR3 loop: CASSPDYNEQFF. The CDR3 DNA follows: TGTGCCAGCAGCCCGGACTACAATGAGCAGTTCTTC.